Following are 22 T cell receptor beta chains from one sample sequenced in a study of shared clonotypes between healthy human individuals. TCRdb keeps only in-frame clones here, not all; method: immunoSEQ multiplex PCR. The sample comprises some 87,000 clones, approximately 70% of which are singletons, and 50% rests with the top ten. The sequenced sample was memory CD8+ T cells sorted from blood. Subset defined: CD45RO+ cells pooled with CCR7-negative TemRA cells. All receptors derive from a man aged 25-45 years in good health.

This chain uses TRBV6-5 with TRBJ2-1; 8 nucleotides line up with TRBD2. This CDR3 comprises 13 residues. V dropped 9 bases and J dropped 4; count of bases not matched to a gene: 5. The germline V gene has CDR1 MNHEY and CDR2 SVGAGI. CDR3 residues: CASRLAKYNEQFF. The CDR3 nucleotides read TGTGCCAGTCGACTAGCGAAGTACAATGAGCAGTTCTTC.

The rearrangement joins TRBV29-1 to TRBJ2-1, with TRBD1 identical over 8 bases. Germline V CDR1 and CDR2: SQVTM, ANQGSEA. With V trimmed by 7 bases and J by 3 bases, 11 bases remained unmatched. The CDR3 runs 15 residues. In DNA form, the CDR3 reads TGCAGCGCTCCCAGGACAGGGACGGGCTACAATGAGCAGTTCTTC. As protein: CSAPRTGTGYNEQFF.

In this sample, this clone turned up once. The sample carries other DNA sequences with the same CDR3. CDR3 sequence reads: CASSFGYTEAFF. The DNA for the CDR3 is TGTGCCAGCAGTTTCGGGTACACTGAAGCTTTCTTT. The gene calls are TRBV28 and TRBJ1-1; D gene uncertain. The V end lost 3 bases, the J end lost 3 bases, and 5 bases lay between the germline ends. Germline V gene data show CDR1 as MDHEN and CDR2 as SYDVKM. There are 12 residues in the CDR3. Full variable domain (missing parts from reference TRBV28 and TRBJ1-1): DVKVTQSSRYLVKRTGEKVFLECVQDMDHENMFWYRQDPGLGLRLIYFSYDVKMKEKGDIPEGYSVSREKKERFSLILESASTNQTSMYLCASSFGYTEAFFGQGTRLTVV.

The chain recombines TRBV11-2 with TRBJ1-3, with 7 bases identical to TRBD1. The CDR3 loop spans 16 amino acids. The germline gives CDR1 SGHAT, CDR2 FQNNGV. Losses at the gene ends were 5 bases for V and 0 bases for J; bases not matched to a gene: 7. The CDR3 DNA reads as TGTGCCAGCAGCCCTGCTCAGGGGGGCTCTGGAAACACCATATATTTT. Amino acid sequence: CASSPAQGGSGNTIYF.

The chain carries TRBV11-2 and TRBJ2-7, with no clear D. The V and J ends lost 2 bases and 3 bases respectively, with 8 bases between them. This CDR3 has 13 residues. The germline V gene has CDR1 SGHAT and CDR2 FQNNGV. In DNA form, the CDR3 reads TGTGCCAGCAGCTTAACAGAGTTCTACGAGCAGTACTTC. It yields the protein CASSLTEFYEQYF.

The J gene is TRBJ2-1, the V gene TRBV6-5; tentatively, D is TRBD2 (5 bases). Trimming removed 8 bases at V and 6 bases at J, with 20 bases between. This CDR3 is built from 15 residues. The germline V gene encodes CDR1 MNHEY and CDR2 SVGAGI. CDR3: CASGTLVTGANEQFF. The CDR3 coding sequence is TGTGCCAGCGGCACACTAGTCACCGGTGCCAATGAGCAGTTCTTC.

This chain connects TRBV28 to TRBJ2-7, with 9 nucleotides matching TRBD1. The CDR3 is 17 amino acids. Trimming took 6 bases from V and 2 from J; bases not matched to a gene: 14. Germline loops: CDR1 MDHEN, CDR2 SYDVKM. The CDR3 sequence is CASSFSPDRGEAYEQYF. The CDR3 DNA is TGTGCCAGCAGCTTCTCGCCCGACAGGGGGGAGGCCTACGAGCAGTACTTC.

The rearrangement joins TRBV6-1 to TRBJ1-2, with D perhaps matching TRBD1 (5 bases). The CDR3 length is 14 residues. V was clipped by 2 bases and J by 7 bases, with 14 bases between them. The V gene's germline CDR1 is MNHNS and CDR2 SASEGT. The CDR3 DNA is TGTGCCAGCAGTGAAAATGGCAGGGAGGGTGGCTACACCTTC. Its protein product is CASSENGREGGYTF.

This clone was counted ten times or more. The V call is TRBV11-1, the J call TRBJ2-5, with TRBD2 identical over 7 bases. Per the germline V gene, CDR1 is SGHAT and CDR2 is FQDESV (reference sequence). The CDR3 is 15 amino acids. The V gene end was trimmed by 3 bases and the J gene end by 0 bases; junction bases not matched to a gene: 4. This CDR3 is CASSFWGGHQETQYF. CDR3 in DNA: TGTGCCAGCAGCTTCTGGGGGGGACACCAAGAGACCCAGTACTTC.

The table lists this clone with a count of one. V is TRBV5-6 and J is TRBJ2-5; 8 bases fit TRBD2. Germline V gene sequence: CDR1 SGHDT, CDR2 YYEEEE. With V trimmed by 4 bases and J by 1 base, 6 bases remained unmatched. The CDR3 contains 15 residues. CDR3 region: CASSLGLAGQETQYF. The CDR3 DNA reads TGTGCCAGCAGCCTGGGGCTAGCGGGCCAAGAGACCCAGTACTTC.

V usage is TRBV14 and J usage is TRBJ2-1; D gene unclear. Between the trimmed V and J ends, which lost 5 bases and 0 bases, there was a span of 14 bases. The CDR3 consists of 16 residues. Germline V gene data show CDR1 as SGHDN and CDR2 as FVKESK. The CDR3 region has the DNA TGTGCCAGCAGCTGGGATGGGATTTACTCCTACAATGAGCAGTTCTTC. Its protein product is CASSWDGIYSYNEQFF.

Details on this clone: The sample holds other DNA sequences that translate to the same CDR3. CDR3 DNA sequence: TGTGCCAGCAGTTTTACAGGTTACACTGAAGCTTTCTTT. Its translation is CASSFTGYTEAFF. V is TRBV27 and J is TRBJ1-1; a weak D match, TRBD1 (5 bases). V shed 3 bases and J shed 3 bases, with 8 bases lying between them. The CDR3 loop spans 13 amino acids. CDR1 and CDR2 from the germline V gene are MNHEY and SMNVEV (reference sequence).

Note on this clone: A much more abundant neighbour one base away suggests this may be a read error. The V and J genes are TRBV7-3 and TRBJ2-7; D might be TRBD2 (5 bases). The CDR3 sequence is 14 residues long. The germline V gene encodes CDR1 SGHTA and CDR2 FQGTGA. Trimming pared 0 bases from V and 0 bases from J, leaving 6 bases between. CDR3 DNA: TGTGCCAGCAGCTTAACAGGGAGCTCCTACGAGCAGTACTTC. This encodes CASSLTGSSYEQYF.

The V call is TRBV2, the J call TRBJ1-2, with a weak D call TRBD1 (5 bases). The V gene's germline CDR1 is SNHLY and CDR2 FYNNEI. This CDR3 has 19 residues. Trimming removed 1 base at V and 3 bases at J, with 24 bases between. CDR3 coding DNA: TGTGCCAGCAGTGAAGAAGGAACTGGCAGGGTTCCGCCCGACTATGGCTACACCTTC. This gives the protein CASSEEGTGRVPPDYGYTF.

The chain uses TRBV5-1 and TRBJ2-3, with a tentative D call TRBD1 (6 bases). The CDR3 covers 15 residues. Per germline, CDR1 SGHRS and CDR2 YFSETQ. The V end was cut by 2 bases, the J end by 0 bases, with 10 bases between. DNA of the CDR3: TGCGCCAGCAGCTTCAACGGACAGAGCACAGATACGCAGTATTTT. Translating gives CASSFNGQSTDTQYF.

The gene calls are TRBV6-1 and TRBJ2-1, with 8 bases that match TRBD2. This CDR3 is built from 13 residues. CDR1 and CDR2 from the germline V gene are MNHNS and SASEGT. The V gene end was trimmed by 11 bases and the J gene end by 8 bases; junction bases not matched to a gene: 11. DNA of the CDR3: TGTGCCTCGCGGCTAGCGGGCGGGGATGAGCAGTTCTTC. Protein sequence: CASRLAGGDEQFF.

The chain carries TRBV13 and TRBJ2-4; tentative D call: TRBD1 (6 bases). Between the trimmed V and J ends, which lost 1 base and 1 base, there was a span of 14 bases. The CDR3 runs 17 residues. Germline V gene data show CDR1 as PRHDT and CDR2 as FYEKMQ (reference sequence). The CDR3 loop is CASSLETGLEAKNIQYF. The CDR3 DNA reads TGTGCCAGCAGCTTAGAGACAGGTCTTGAGGCCAAAAACATTCAGTACTTC.

The chain links TRBV5-1 to TRBJ2-1, with 8 bases identical to TRBD2. With 5 bases clipped from V and 4 bases from J, the junction kept 17 bases outside the gene matches. Germline values: CDR1 SGHRS, CDR2 YFSETQ. This CDR3 comprises 18 residues. CDR3 DNA: TGCGCCAGCAGTCCAGCGGGACTAGGACTCGGGGGGTACAATGAGCAGTTCTTC. It is translated as CASSPAGLGLGGYNEQFF.

The chain's CDR3 is CASSLVTAGIYYNEQFF. CDR3 bases: TGTGCCAGCAGCTTAGTTACCGCAGGGATCTACTACAATGAGCAGTTCTTC. The chain employs TRBV11-1 and TRBJ2-1, with D tentatively TRBD1 (5 bases). This CDR3 region has 17 residues. Trimming pared 1 base from V and 3 bases from J, leaving 16 bases between. Per germline, CDR1 SGHAT and CDR2 FQDESV (reference sequence).

CDR3 in amino acids: CSSKQGSYEQYF. The CDR3 nucleotides are TGCAGCAGTAAACAGGGGTCCTACGAGCAGTACTTC. The genes are TRBV29-1 and TRBJ2-7; 7 bases fit TRBD1. The CDR3 covers 12 residues. Germline assignment: CDR1 SQVTM and CDR2 ANQGSEA. V dropped 8 bases and J dropped 1; count of bases not matched to a gene: 5.

This clone was observed a few times. V gene TRBV30 combines with J gene TRBJ1-2; D gene unclear. V shed 3 bases and J shed 1 base, with 6 bases lying between them. The CDR3 covers 12 residues. Germline assignment: CDR1 GTSNPN and CDR2 SVGIG (reference sequence). For the CDR3, the DNA is TGTGCCTGGAGAAGTCTTAACTATGGCTACACCTTC. The encoded protein is CAWRSLNYGYTF.

The genes are TRBV2 and TRBJ2-4, with D unclear. Germline lookup yields CDR1 SNHLY and CDR2 FYNNEI. The ends were cut back, 0 bases at V and 7 bases at J, with 10 bases in the middle. The CDR3 extends over 14 amino acids. This CDR3 reads CASSEALSTNIQYF. As DNA, the CDR3 is TGTGCCAGCAGTGAAGCGCTTTCTACTAACATTCAGTACTTC.